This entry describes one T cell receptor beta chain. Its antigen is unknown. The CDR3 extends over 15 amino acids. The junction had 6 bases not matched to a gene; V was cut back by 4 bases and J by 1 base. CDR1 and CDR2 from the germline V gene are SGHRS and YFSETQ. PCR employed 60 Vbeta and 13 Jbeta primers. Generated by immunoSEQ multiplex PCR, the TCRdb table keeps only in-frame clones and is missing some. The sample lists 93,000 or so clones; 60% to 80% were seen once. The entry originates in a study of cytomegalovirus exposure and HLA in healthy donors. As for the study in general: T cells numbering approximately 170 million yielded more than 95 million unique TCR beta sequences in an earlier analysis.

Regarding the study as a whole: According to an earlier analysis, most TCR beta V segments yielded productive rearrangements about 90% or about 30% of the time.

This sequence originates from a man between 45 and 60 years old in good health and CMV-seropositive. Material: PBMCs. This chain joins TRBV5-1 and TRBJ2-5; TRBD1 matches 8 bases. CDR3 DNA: TGCGCCAGCAGCACCGGGACAGGACCCCAAGAGACCCAGTACTTC. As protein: CASSTGTGPQETQYF.